Sequencing of this T cell receptor beta chain was carried out in a study of T cell responses to AZD1222 COVID-19 vaccine. Overall study findings and caveats: Possibly, clonal diversity was underestimated; donors were largely white British and included more females. At baseline, seropositivity was found in only 5 to 7 AZD1222 recipients. All repertoire sampling was performed exclusively after the peak T cell response. Unmutated variant regions are reportedly the target of nearly half of TCRs that are spike-specific.

Profiling relied on immunoSEQ multiplex PCR, and the TCRdb table lists in-frame clones only, not all of them. Of around 160,000 clones detected, 75% to 95% appear once; the ten largest clones hold 2.5% to 3%. CDR3 length: 12 amino acids. Germline CDR1 reads KGHSH; CDR2 reads LQKENI. V dropped 3 bases and J dropped 8 bases, with 8 bases sitting between them. As for this clone: Its antigen is not known.

This material consisted of peripheral blood, taken on day 0 of MenACWY control vaccination. The V gene is TRBV18, the J gene TRBJ2-1; no definite D call. This receptor was taken from an adult in good health. The CDR3 region has the DNA TGTGCCAGCTCACCTTTCCGTTATGAGCAGTTCTTC. Translated, it gives CASSPFRYEQFF.